Given below is one T cell receptor beta chain in context. J lost 5 bases, V lost 4 bases, and 7 bases had no gene match. Germline V gives CDR1 SEHNR, CDR2 FQNEAQ (reference sequence). The CDR3 is made up of 15 amino acids. During active infection, Seattle patients enrolled and were then monitored through disease. Study processing details: It was from reference gene primer amplification that nucleated cell counts were estimated. Measured with immunoSEQ multiplex PCR; TCRdb has only the in-frame clones, and not every one. The V and J calls and clone size come from that table; D and trimming were worked out from the DNA. The sample yields just over 300,000 clones, 89% seen once. These data belong to a study of blood T cell repertoires in COVID-19.

This sequence originates from a young woman with COVID-19, enrolled during active disease. The chain joins TRBV7-9 to TRBJ2-5; 10 bases map to TRBD2. The specimen sequenced was peripheral blood. The CDR3 protein is CASSSPGLARETQYF. The CDR3, as DNA: TGTGCCAGCAGCTCGCCGGGACTAGCGAGGGAGACCCAGTACTTC.